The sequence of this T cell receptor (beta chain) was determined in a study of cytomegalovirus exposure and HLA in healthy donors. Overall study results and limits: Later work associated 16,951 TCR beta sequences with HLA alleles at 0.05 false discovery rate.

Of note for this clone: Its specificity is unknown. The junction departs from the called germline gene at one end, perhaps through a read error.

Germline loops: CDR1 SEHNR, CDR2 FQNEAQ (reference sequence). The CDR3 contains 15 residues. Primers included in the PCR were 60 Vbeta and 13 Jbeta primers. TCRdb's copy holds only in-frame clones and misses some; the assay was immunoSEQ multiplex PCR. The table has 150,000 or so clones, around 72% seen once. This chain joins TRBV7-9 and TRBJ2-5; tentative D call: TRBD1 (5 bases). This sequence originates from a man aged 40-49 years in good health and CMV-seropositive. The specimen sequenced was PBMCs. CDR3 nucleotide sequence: TGTTCCAGCAGCTCGAAGGGGCAGTCCAGAGAGACCCAGTACTTC. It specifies CSSSSKGQSRETQYF.